This TCR beta chain came from a study of blood T cells in healthy people across ages (dated by TCRdb to between 2014 and 2017). Regarding the complete study: In model experiments, roughly one uniquely barcoded TCR beta cDNA molecule per two T cells was captured by template switching. Four age groups were formed from the donors: young (average approximately 15 years), middle-aged (less than 40), aged (about 68) and long-lived (less than 85). Using the same blood draw, the study looked at two additional independent replicas of 1 million unique cDNA reads for two donors, one aged 18 to 30 and the other aged 80 or older. Using deep sequencing normalized with unique cDNA molecular identifiers, the study measured how TCR beta repertoire diversity changes with age. The paper's findings and limits, for the study overall: Because donor CMV infection status was unknown, age-related changes in expanded clonotypes were potentially confounded. As age increased, observed TCR beta diversity per million T cells dropped in a roughly linear way, and a significant reduction was already evident by age 40. The percentage of naive T cells measured by flow cytometry correlated strongly with observed TCR beta diversity. Compared with the aged group, the long-lived group had more naive CD4+ T cells, fewer expanded clones and increased TCR diversity, a pattern suggesting age selection. Estimates of total diversity based on one million sequenced T cells were regarded as lower bounds and as underestimates. Conclusive comparison of naive and antigen-experienced compartments was prevented by the profiling of bulk unsorted PBMCs.

The library was made by 5' RACE. The instrument was an Illumina HiSeq 2500. A second roughly 6 to 11 cycle PCR used a sample-barcoded 5' primer and a J-beta primer mix. Each TCR beta cDNA molecule received a unique molecular identifier from a template-switch 5' adaptor carrying 12 random nucleotides. Each sample yielded at least 2.5 million CDR3-containing paired-end reads. First-strand cDNA was synthesized from all RNA with the Mint cDNA synthesis kit, primed by a TRBC-specific oligonucleotide. Following uracil-DNA glycosylase treatment, a first 18-cycle PCR with universal primers M1SS and BC2_uni_R was performed on all cDNA. Under the source paper's analysis protocol: For normalization, 1 million high-quality reads were randomly selected from each sample, with every read carrying a distinct molecular identifier. Instead of being binned into consensus sequences, reads with shared molecular identifiers were discarded. CDR3 identification, clonotype clustering and error correction used MiTCR with a Q25 quality threshold and the strictest error-elimination algorithm. A nonparametric unseen species model using Euler transformation provided a lower-bound estimate of total TCR beta diversity. TCRdb took the public reads, trimmed them with fastp at Q25, ran MiXCR for clone calling and kept in-frame beta chains. Here each entry gathers all rows of one CDR3 protein and keeps the most common genes and DNA. The V and J calls and clone size are TCRdb's, not the authors'. For this sample there are around 820,000 distinct CDR3 sequences; more than 20% appear just once. The ten largest clonotypes hold more than 3% of the sample.

With regard to this clonotype: No cognate antigen has been identified for it. No much larger clone is present one base from it, and per-base qualities are unavailable.

The CDR3 covers 17 residues, taking in both the cysteine and the phenylalanine. The CDR3 DNA has 51 bases and is translated from base 1. The germline V gene specifies SGHTA as CDR1 and FQGNSA as CDR2. Trimming accounts for 6 bases at V and 4 bases at J, while the number of junction bases matched to no gene is 10. Donors were 39 systemically healthy Caucasian individuals from Russia aged roughly 6 to 90 years. Each donor gave ten milliliters of peripheral blood, drawn into EDTA-treated Vacutainer tubes. Ficoll-Paque density-gradient centrifugation was used to isolate PBMCs, with at least 7 million per sample. Trizol reagent was used to extract total RNA from PBMCs, with at least 5.5 micrograms per sample. For every donor, an aliquot of PBMCs went through flow cytometry to measure the percentages of naive CD45RAhigh/CD27high T cells. These data were also reused for a study on T cells of mothers and their children. Per that second paper: Nine systemically healthy Caucasian individuals served as donors, namely three mothers together with their six children. cDNA synthesis consumed the entire amount of extracted RNA, loaded at approximately 1.6 ug RNA in each 15 ul reaction. Sample barcodes and 2-4 random nucleotides were added via the M1S primer in the second PCR. Over 8 million TCR beta CDR3 reads were obtained for each mother, and 3 million to 3.5 million reads were obtained for each child. TCR recombination output is similarly shaped by thymic selection in related and unrelated pairs, with a minor effect exerted by inherited differences. Related mother-child pairs always showed normalized repertoire overlap that was slightly higher than in unrelated mother-child pairs, though the difference was never significant. Persistent microchimeric T cell clones were not detected, at a sensitivity of 95 to 100 clones per million clonotypes. The study used deep NGS to compare TCR beta repertoires of mothers and children, seeking features distinguishing related mother-child pairs from unrelated individuals. On average, the children were about 10 +/- 4 years old, while the mothers were roughly 40 +/- 4 years old. After adapters were ligated using NEBNext reagents, the libraries underwent 100+100 nt paired-end sequencing on an Illumina HiSeq 2000. To avoid cross-contamination, the mother libraries and the child libraries were prepared a month apart and sequenced in separate runs. Between roughly 450,000 and 2,000,000 distinct TCR beta clonotypes were identified per donor. Naive TCR beta clonotypes were estimated from low-frequency clonotypes matched to each donor's FACS-determined naive share, without sorting.

Sequencing used blood. The sequence joins TRBV7-2 to TRBJ2-1, and TRBD2 aligns with 12 junction nucleotides. This TCR came from a boy aged 5 to 17 in good health. The base sequence is TGTGCCAGCAGTCGGACTAGCGGGAATGGCCCATACAATGAGCAGTTCTTC. It is translated as CASSRTSGNGPYNEQFF.